A selection of T cell receptor beta chains follows, all from one sample in a study of OX40 agonist ivuxolimab in advanced cancers. The repertoire was sequenced with immunoSEQ multiplex PCR; TCRdb's copy has only in-frame clones and lacks some. This sample has 80,000 or so clones, with around 92% found just once. The source was CD4+ or CD8+ T cells sorted from blood, collected in a trial of the OX40 agonist ivuxolimab. All receptors derive from an adult with an advanced solid tumor such as melanoma, head and neck, liver or kidney cancer. CDR3s include the opening cysteine and the closing phenylalanine or tryptophan. D genes are given only for firm matches. Not all rows give a size; the values are once, few, many and, for expanded clones, a class.

v_gene	j_gene	abundance	d_gene	CDR3nt	CDR3aa
TRBV29-1	TRBJ2-1	-	-	TGCAGCTCAGCCCTTCGCCCCTACAATGAGCAGTTCTTC	CSSALRPYNEQFF
TRBV10-1	TRBJ2-7	-	-	TGCGCCAGCAGTGATCCCGGAGACCCGCAGTACTTC	CASSDPGDPQYF
TRBV28	TRBJ1-2	-	-	TGTGCCAGCGGGTCCCAGCCCAAGGTCGACGGCTACACCTTC	CASGSQPKVDGYTF
TRBV7-9	TRBJ2-7	-	-	TGTGCCAGCACCTGGACAGCCCGACCTCTCGAGCAGTACTTC	CASTWTARPLEQYF
TRBV5-1	TRBJ2-5	-	TRBD1	TGCGCCAGCAGCTTGGTGGACAGGGACGAAGAGACCCAGTACTTC	CASSLVDRDEETQYF
TRBV6-6	TRBJ2-2	-	TRBD1	TGTGCCAGCAGCCAGGGGGCGCTGGACACCGGGGAGCTGTTTTTT	CASSQGALDTGELFF
TRBV6-5	TRBJ1-2	-	-	TGTGCCAGCAGTTACGGGGGGGGGCAGAGAGGCTACACCTTC	CASSYGGGQRGYTF
TRBV7-9	TRBJ2-5	-	-	TGTGCCAGCAGCCAGGCGGGTGTAGAGACCCAGTACTTC	CASSQAGVETQYF
TRBV29-1	TRBJ1-2	once	-	TGCAGCCTTTTGACCCAGGAGAATGGCTACACCTTC	CSLLTQENGYTF
TRBV7-2	TRBJ1-5	-	TRBD1	TGTGCCAGCAGCTGGGACAGGGTCCCCAATCAGCCCCAGCATTTT	CASSWDRVPNQPQHF
TRBV2	TRBJ1-2	-	-	TGTGCCAGCACTACGGAAATGGGCTATGGCTACACCTTC	CASTTEMGYGYTF
TRBV6-5	TRBJ2-3	-	-	TGTGCCACTCACGGGGGGCCAGGAGGCACAGATACGCAGTATTTT	CATHGGPGGTDTQYF
TRBV5-1	TRBJ2-3	-	-	TGCGCCAGCAGCTTTGGTAACAGCCTCACAGATACGCAGTATTTT	CASSFGNSLTDTQYF
TRBV18	TRBJ2-7	-	-	TGTGCCAGCTCACCCGTAGAAGGGGATCCGGACGAGCAGTACTTC	CASSPVEGDPDEQYF
TRBV4-1	TRBJ2-5	-	-	TGCGCCAGCAGCCAAGGTGATATTCGGTGGGAGACCCAGTACTTC	CASSQGDIRWETQYF
TRBV10-3	TRBJ2-2	-	-	TGTGCCATCAGACCTAGTGAGGGTTACGGGGAGCTGTTTTTT	CAIRPSEGYGELFF
TRBV20-1	TRBJ2-1	-	-	TGCAGTGCTCCTACTAGGAATGAGCAGTTCTTC	CSAPTRNEQFF
TRBV5-6	TRBJ2-1	-	TRBD2	TGTGCCAGCAGCTACGACCCCCGGACTAGCGGCCGAGTAGACAATGAGCAGTTCTTC	CASSYDPRTSGRVDNEQFF
TRBV5-1	TRBJ2-5	-	TRBD2	TGCGCCAGCAGCCCCGTAGCGGGAGGGCCGGAGACCCAGTACTTC	CASSPVAGGPETQYF
TRBV9	TRBJ2-3	-	-	TGTGCCAGCAGCGTAGACGGAGCGGGAGATACGCAGTATTTT	CASSVDGAGDTQYF
TRBV2	TRBJ2-1	-	-	TGTGCCAGCACCCGGGCCTTGAGCTCCTACAATGAGCAGTTCTTC	CASTRALSSYNEQFF
TRBV6-5	TRBJ2-2	-	TRBD1	TGTGCCAGCGCTTCGACAGGGGGTTTGGGGGAGCTGTTTTTT	CASASTGGLGELFF
TRBV7-2	TRBJ2-6	-	-	TGTGCCAGCAGCCCGAGGGCCAACGTCCTGACTTTC	CASSPRANVLTF
TRBV6-5	TRBJ2-7	-	-	TGTGCCACTCGACCCCGGGGGACACACTACGAGCAGTACTTC	CATRPRGTHYEQYF
TRBV4-2	TRBJ1-2	-	-	TGTGCCAGCAGCCAAGAAGTGGACCCCTGGGGGGACTATGGCTACACCTTC	CASSQEVDPWGDYGYTF
TRBV30	TRBJ1-1	-	-	TGTGCCTGGAGTGTACAGCATATAACTGAAGCTTTCTTT	CAWSVQHITEAFF
TRBV6-1	TRBJ2-3	-	-	TGTGCCAGCAGTGATTTGAGGTTCGGCAGCACAGATACGCAGTATTTT	CASSDLRFGSTDTQYF
TRBV27	TRBJ2-6	-	-	TGTGCCAGCATGTTAGGGACACGATACTCTGGGGCCAACGTCCTGACTTTC	CASMLGTRYSGANVLTF
TRBV5-4	TRBJ2-7	-	-	TGTGCCAGCAGCTTGGGAGGGGGGGTCTCCTACGAGCAGTACTTC	CASSLGGGVSYEQYF
TRBV6-4	TRBJ2-1	-	-	TGTGCCAGCAGTGACTCGGGAGCCTACAATGAGCAGTTCTTC	CASSDSGAYNEQFF
TRBV6-4	TRBJ2-7	-	TRBD1	TGTGCCAGCAGTCTCCGGACAGGGGACACCTACGAGCAGTACTTC	CASSLRTGDTYEQYF
TRBV4-1	TRBJ1-1	-	-	TGCGCCAGCAGCCAAGACACTGGGTCGAATGAAGCTTTCTTT	CASSQDTGSNEAFF
TRBV29-1	TRBJ1-1	-	-	TGCAGCGTGGCCCCCCGAGTGAACACTGAAGCTTTCTTT	CSVAPRVNTEAFF
TRBV11-2	TRBJ2-3	-	-	TGTGCCAGCAGCTCGACCGAGCGGACCCTCACAGATACGCAGTATTTT	CASSSTERTLTDTQYF
TRBV6-1	TRBJ2-2	-	-	TGTGCCAGCACTCTTAGCCGGACCGGGGAGCTGTTTTTT	CASTLSRTGELFF
TRBV11-2	TRBJ1-6	-	-	TGTGCCAGCAGCTCCTCGGGAATAGGGATCTATAATTCACCCCTCCACTTT	CASSSSGIGIYNSPLHF
TRBV18	TRBJ2-7	-	TRBD2	TGTGCCAGCTCACCTTCCCTCGGCGGGAGTTACTCCTCCTACGAGCAGTACTTC	CASSPSLGGSYSSYEQYF
TRBV2	TRBJ2-1	-	-	TGTGCCAGCAGGGCCTTGGTGAGCCGGGCCAATGAGCAGTTCTTC	CASRALVSRANEQFF
TRBV19	TRBJ2-7	-	-	TGTGCCAGTAGTATAGCGGGGGAAGCCGAGCAGTACTTC	CASSIAGEAEQYF
TRBV19	TRBJ1-1	-	-	TGTGCCAGTAGTGCGCACCCTTCGACAGGGAACACTGAAGCTTTCTTT	CASSAHPSTGNTEAFF
TRBV6-5	TRBJ1-6	-	TRBD1	TGTGCCAGCAGTTTCCTTCGGGGACAGGGAGTTTCACCCCTCCACTTT	CASSFLRGQGVSPLHF
TRBV27	TRBJ2-5	few	TRBD2	TGTGCCAGCAGTCCCTCAATAGCGGGAGGGCTAGAGACCCAGTACTTC	CASSPSIAGGLETQYF
TRBV4-2	TRBJ1-2	-	-	TGTGCCAGCAGCCAGGTACGGGCGGGCCCCAACAGTGGCTACACCTTC	CASSQVRAGPNSGYTF
TRBV5-1	TRBJ1-1	-	-	TGCGCCAGCAGCGGGAGGGGGGTTGGCACTGAAGCTTTCTTT	CASSGRGVGTEAFF
TRBV6-1	TRBJ2-7	-	-	TGTGCCAGCAGTGAACTGGCCGTGGCAGCGTACGAGCAGTACTTC	CASSELAVAAYEQYF
TRBV7-8	TRBJ2-3	-	-	TGTGCCAGCAGCTTTCCCGGGAGCCCAGATACGCAGTATTTT	CASSFPGSPDTQYF
TRBV7-6	TRBJ1-2	-	-	TGTGCCAGCAGCTTTCCGGGGTATGGCTACACCTTC	CASSFPGYGYTF
TRBV4-2	TRBJ2-4	-	-	TGTGCCAGCAGCCAAGATTCCAACTGGCACCTAGCCAAAAACATTCAGTACTTC	CASSQDSNWHLAKNIQYF
TRBV5-1	TRBJ2-1	-	-	TGCGCCAGCAGCTTGTCGAACTACTTCAATGAGCAGTTCTTC	CASSLSNYFNEQFF